The TCR beta chain under discussion was sequenced for a study of T cell responses to AZD1222 COVID-19 vaccine. Study summary: The study pooled second doses at about 4 or about 12 weeks. Notes on the study in general: The peak T cell response came first, and repertoires were sampled only after it.

The repertoire was sequenced with immunoSEQ multiplex PCR; TCRdb's copy has only in-frame clones and lacks some. The sample yields around 180,000 clones, 80% to 90% seen once. CDR3 length: 15 amino acids. Germline V gene lookup returns CDR1 SGHVS and CDR2 FQNEAQ. V was pared by 2 bases and J by 1 base, with 4 bases of the junction left unmatched. Points on this clone: What it binds is not known.

This specimen was peripheral blood, taken on day 0 of AZD1222 vaccination. The sequence was obtained from an adult in good health. This chain joins TRBV7-8 and TRBJ2-5, with 7 bases lining up with TRBD2. The CDR3 DNA sequence: TGTGCCAGCAGCTTACCAGCGGGGTTCCAAGAGACCCAGTACTTC. The encoded protein is CASSLPAGFQETQYF. Variable domain in full (rest from reference TRBV7-8 and TRBJ2-5): GAGVSQSPRYKVAKRGQDVALRCDPISGHVSLFWYQQALGQGPEFLTYFQNEAQLDKSGLPSDRFFAERPEGSVSTLKIQRTQQEDSAVYLCASSLPAGFQETQYFGPGTRLLVL.